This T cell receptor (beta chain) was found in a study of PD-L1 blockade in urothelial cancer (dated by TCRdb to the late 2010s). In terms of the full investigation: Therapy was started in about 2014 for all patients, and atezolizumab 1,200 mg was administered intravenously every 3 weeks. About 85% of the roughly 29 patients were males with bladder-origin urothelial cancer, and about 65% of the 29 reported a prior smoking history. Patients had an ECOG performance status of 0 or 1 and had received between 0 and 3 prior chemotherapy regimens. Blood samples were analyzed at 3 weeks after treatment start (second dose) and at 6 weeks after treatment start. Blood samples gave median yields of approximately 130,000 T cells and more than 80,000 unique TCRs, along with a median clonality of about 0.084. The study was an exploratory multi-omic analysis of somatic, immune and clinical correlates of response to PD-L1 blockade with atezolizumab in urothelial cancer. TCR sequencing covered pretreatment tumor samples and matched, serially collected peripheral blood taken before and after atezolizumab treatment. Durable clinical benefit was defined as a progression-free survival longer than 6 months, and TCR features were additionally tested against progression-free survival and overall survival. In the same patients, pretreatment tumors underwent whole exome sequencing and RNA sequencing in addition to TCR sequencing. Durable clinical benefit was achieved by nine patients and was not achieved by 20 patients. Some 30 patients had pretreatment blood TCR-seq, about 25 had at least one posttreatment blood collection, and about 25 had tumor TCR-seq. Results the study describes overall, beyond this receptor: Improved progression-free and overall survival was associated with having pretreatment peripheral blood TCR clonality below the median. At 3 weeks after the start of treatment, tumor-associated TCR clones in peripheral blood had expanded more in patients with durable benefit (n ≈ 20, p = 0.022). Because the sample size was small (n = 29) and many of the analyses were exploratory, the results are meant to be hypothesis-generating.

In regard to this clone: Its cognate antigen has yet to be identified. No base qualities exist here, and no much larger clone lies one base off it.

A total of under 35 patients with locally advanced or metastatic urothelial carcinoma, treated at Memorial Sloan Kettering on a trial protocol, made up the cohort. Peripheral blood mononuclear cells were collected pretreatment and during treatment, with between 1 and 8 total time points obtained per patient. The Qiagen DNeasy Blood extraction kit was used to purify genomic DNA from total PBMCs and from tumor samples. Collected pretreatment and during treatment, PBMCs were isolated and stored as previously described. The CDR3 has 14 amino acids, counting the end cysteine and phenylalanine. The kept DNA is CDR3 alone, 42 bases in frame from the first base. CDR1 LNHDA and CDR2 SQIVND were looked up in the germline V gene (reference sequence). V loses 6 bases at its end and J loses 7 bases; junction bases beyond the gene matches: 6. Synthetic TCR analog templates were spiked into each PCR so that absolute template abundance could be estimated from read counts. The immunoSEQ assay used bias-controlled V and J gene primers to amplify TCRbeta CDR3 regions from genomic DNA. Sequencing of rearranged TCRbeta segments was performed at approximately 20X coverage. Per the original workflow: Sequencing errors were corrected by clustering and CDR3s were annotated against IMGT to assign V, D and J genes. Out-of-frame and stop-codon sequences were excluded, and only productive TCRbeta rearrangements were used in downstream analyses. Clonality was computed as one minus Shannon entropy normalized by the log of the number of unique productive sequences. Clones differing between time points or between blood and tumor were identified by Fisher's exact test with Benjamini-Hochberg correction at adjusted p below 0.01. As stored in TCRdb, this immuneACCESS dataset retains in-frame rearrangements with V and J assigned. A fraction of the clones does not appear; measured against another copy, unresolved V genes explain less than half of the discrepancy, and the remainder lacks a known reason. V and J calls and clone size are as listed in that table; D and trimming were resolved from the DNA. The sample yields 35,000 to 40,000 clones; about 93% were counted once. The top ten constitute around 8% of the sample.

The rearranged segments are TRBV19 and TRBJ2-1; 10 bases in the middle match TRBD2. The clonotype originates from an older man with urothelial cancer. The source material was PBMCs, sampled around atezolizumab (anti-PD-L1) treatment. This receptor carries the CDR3 CASRALAGSNEQFF. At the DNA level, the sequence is TGTGCCAGTAGGGCACTAGCGGGGTCGAATGAGCAGTTCTTC.